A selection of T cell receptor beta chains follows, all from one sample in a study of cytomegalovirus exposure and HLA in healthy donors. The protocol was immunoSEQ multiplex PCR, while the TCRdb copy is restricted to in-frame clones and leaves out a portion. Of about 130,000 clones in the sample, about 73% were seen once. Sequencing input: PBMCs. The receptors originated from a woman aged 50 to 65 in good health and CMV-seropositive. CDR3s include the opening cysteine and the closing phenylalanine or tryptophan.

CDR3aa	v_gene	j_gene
CASQKGGGGQETQYF	TRBV27	TRBJ2-5
CASSVGAGDTDTQYF	TRBV6-1	TRBJ2-3
CASSGGRGQPQHF	TRBV6-1	TRBJ1-5
CASSYSILSENTEAFF	TRBV6-5	TRBJ1-1
CSSSRQGYGYTF	TRBV7-9	TRBJ1-2
CASTRDTTNSPLHF	TRBV9	TRBJ1-6
CASSGRGAPDGETQYF	TRBV4-2	TRBJ2-5
CASSVTLVRTDTQYF	TRBV9	TRBJ2-3
CASSPSHDILYGYTF	TRBV18	TRBJ1-2
CASSLSSGALYNEQFF	TRBV7-2	TRBJ2-1
CASSAGFLTGELFF	TRBV6-5	TRBJ2-2
CASSSKLAGGNNEQFF	TRBV5-1	TRBJ2-1
CASADRGYEQYF	TRBV28	TRBJ2-7
CASRPILGGGNSPLHF	TRBV11-2	TRBJ1-6
CASSPDGADTQYF	TRBV6-4	TRBJ2-3
CAWSTGTDNGYTF	TRBV30	TRBJ1-2
CSVARVGMGTEAFF	TRBV29-1	TRBJ1-1
CASSLEKGNYYEQYF	TRBV7-6	TRBJ2-7